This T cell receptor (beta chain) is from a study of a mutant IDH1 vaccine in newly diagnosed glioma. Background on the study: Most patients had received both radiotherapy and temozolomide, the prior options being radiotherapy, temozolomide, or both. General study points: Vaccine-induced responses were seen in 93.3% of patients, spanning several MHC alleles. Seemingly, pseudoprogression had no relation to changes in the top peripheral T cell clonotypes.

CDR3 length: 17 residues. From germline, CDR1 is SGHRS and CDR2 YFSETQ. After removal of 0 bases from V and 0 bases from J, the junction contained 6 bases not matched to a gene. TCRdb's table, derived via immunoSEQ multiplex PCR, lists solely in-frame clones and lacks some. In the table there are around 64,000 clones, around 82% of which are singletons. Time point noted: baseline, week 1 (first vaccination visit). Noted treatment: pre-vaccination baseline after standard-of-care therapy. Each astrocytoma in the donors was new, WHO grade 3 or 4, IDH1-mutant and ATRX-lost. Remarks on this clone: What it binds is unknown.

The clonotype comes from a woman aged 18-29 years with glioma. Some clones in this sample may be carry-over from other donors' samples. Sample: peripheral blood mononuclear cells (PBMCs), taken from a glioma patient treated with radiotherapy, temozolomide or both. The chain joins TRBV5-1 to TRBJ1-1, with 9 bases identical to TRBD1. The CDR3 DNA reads TGCGCCAGCAGCTTGGGCAACAGGGGGCTTATGAACACTGAAGCTTTCTTT. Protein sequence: CASSLGNRGLMNTEAFF. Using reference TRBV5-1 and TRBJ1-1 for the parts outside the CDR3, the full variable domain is KAGVTQTPRYLIKTRGQQVTLSCSPISGHRSVSWYQQTPGQGLQFLFEYFSETQRNKGNFPGRFSGRQFSNSRSEMNVSTLELGDSALYLCASSLGNRGLMNTEAFFGQGTRLTVV.